This TCR beta chain was sequenced for a study of cytomegalovirus exposure and HLA in healthy donors. Notes on the study in general: As was reported, the HLA-A and HLA-B alleles of most subjects were accurately predicted from TCR beta sequences. Among TCR beta chains of equal frequency, HLA-associated ones were more clonally expanded in a later analysis.

Vbeta (60) and Jbeta (13) primers were used in the PCR. The protocol was immunoSEQ multiplex PCR, while the TCRdb copy is restricted to in-frame clones and leaves out a portion. This listing includes 200,000 or so clones. This CDR3 has 14 residues. Trimming took off 0 bases at V and 5 bases at J, with 8 bases between the two ends. Germline values: CDR1 MGHRA, CDR2 YSYEKL. Regarding this clone: The antigen remains undetermined.

The specimen sequenced was PBMCs. V usage is TRBV4-1 and J usage is TRBJ1-5, with D perhaps TRBD1 (6 bases). The sequence was collected from a boy younger than 18 in good health and CMV-seronegative. The CDR3 spells CASSQDRGDQPQHF. The CDR3 DNA follows: TGCGCCAGCAGCCAAGACAGGGGAGATCAGCCCCAGCATTTT.